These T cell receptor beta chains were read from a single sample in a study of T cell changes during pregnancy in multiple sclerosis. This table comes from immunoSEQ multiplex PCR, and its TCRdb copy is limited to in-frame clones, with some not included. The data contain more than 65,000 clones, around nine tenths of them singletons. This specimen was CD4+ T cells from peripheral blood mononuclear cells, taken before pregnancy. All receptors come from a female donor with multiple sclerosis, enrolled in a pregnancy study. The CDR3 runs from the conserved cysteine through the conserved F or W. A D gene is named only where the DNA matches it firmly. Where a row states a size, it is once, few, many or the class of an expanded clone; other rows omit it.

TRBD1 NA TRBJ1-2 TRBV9 CASSYRTGRDYGYTF TGTGCCAGCAGCTATAGGACAGGGAGAGACTATGGCTACACCTTC
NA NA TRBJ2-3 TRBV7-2 CASQKGGATDTQYF TGTGCCAGCCAAAAAGGAGGAGCCACAGATACGCAGTATTTT
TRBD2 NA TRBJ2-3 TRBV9 CASSGTRADTQYF TGTGCCAGCAGCGGGACTAGGGCAGATACGCAGTATTTT
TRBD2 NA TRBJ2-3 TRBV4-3 CASSQRRGGLGDTQYF TGCGCCAGCAGCCAGCGGCGGGGGGGCCTTGGAGATACGCAGTATTTT
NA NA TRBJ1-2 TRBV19 CASSIEPTNYGYTF TGTGCCAGTAGTATCGAGCCTACTAACTATGGCTACACCTTC
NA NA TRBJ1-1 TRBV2 CASSVQVTEAFF TGTGCCAGCAGTGTACAGGTTACTGAAGCTTTCTTT
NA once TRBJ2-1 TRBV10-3 CAIGESSYNEQFF TGTGCCATCGGGGAGAGCTCCTACAATGAGCAGTTCTTC
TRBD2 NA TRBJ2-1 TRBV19 CASRYSGGAGNEQFF TGTGCCAGTCGCTATAGCGGGGGGGCCGGAAATGAGCAGTTCTTC
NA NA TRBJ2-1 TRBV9 CASSVLEGEQFF TGTGCCAGCAGCGTATTGGAGGGTGAGCAGTTCTTC
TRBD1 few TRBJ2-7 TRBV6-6 CASSYRQGPYEQYF TGTGCCAGCAGTTACCGACAGGGCCCCTACGAGCAGTACTTC
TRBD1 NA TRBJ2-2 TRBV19 CASRSDRGLYTGELFF TGTGCCAGTAGATCCGACAGGGGGCTATACACCGGGGAGCTGTTTTTT
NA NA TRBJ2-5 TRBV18 CASSPSQETQYF TGTGCCAGCTCACCATCGCAAGAGACCCAGTACTTC
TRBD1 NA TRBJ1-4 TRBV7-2 CASSPGTANEKLFF TGTGCCAGCAGTCCCGGGACAGCTAATGAAAAACTGTTTTTT
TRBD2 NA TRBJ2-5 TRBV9 CASSAFGLATLGETQYF TGTGCCAGCAGCGCCTTCGGACTAGCCACTCTCGGAGAGACCCAGTACTTC
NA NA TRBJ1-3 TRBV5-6 CASSRGNTIYF TGTGCCAGCAGCCGGGGAAACACCATATATTTT
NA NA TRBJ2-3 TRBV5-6 CASSPGTFTDTQYF TGTGCCAGCAGCCCCGGGACTTTTACAGATACGCAGTATTTT
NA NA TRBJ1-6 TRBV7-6 CASSLAYNNSPLHF TGTGCCAGCAGCTTAGCGTACAACAATTCACCCCTCCACTTT
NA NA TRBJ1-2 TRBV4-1 CASSQEGGGGSSYGYTF TGCGCCAGCAGCCAAGAGGGAGGGGGTGGGTCGAGCTATGGCTACACCTTC
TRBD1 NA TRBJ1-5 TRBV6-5 CASRGTGAINQPQHF TGTGCCAGCAGAGGGACAGGGGCGATCAATCAGCCCCAGCATTTT
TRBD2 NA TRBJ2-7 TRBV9 CASSVVGTSEQYF TGTGCCAGCAGCGTAGTGGGGACTAGTGAGCAGTACTTC